A single T cell receptor (beta chain) is shown here with its context. Its antigen is unidentified. The data were taken from a study of blood T cells in healthy people across ages. Study-wide results and caveats: Considered underestimates were the diversity estimates obtained from one million T cells.

Sample-barcoded 5' priming and a J-beta primer mix drove a second PCR of roughly 7 to 11 cycles. TCRdb re-analysed the 5' RACE reads in MiXCR, keeping a single row per CDR3 protein. The top ten hold roughly 8.2% of the sample, which has about 1,500,000 distinct CDR3 sequences, roughly 30% seen once. With 2 bases clipped from V and 8 bases from J, the junction kept 9 bases outside the gene matches. The CDR3 has 15 amino acids. The sequenced sample was blood. This receptor was obtained from a woman aged 25-40 years in good health. J is TRBJ2-1 and V is TRBV12-3 or TRBV12-4, with 7 bases lining up with TRBD2. CDR3 loop: CASSLYGGFEDEQFF. CDR3 sequence (DNA): TGTGCCAGCAGTTTATACGGGGGGTTCGAGGATGAGCAGTTCTTC.